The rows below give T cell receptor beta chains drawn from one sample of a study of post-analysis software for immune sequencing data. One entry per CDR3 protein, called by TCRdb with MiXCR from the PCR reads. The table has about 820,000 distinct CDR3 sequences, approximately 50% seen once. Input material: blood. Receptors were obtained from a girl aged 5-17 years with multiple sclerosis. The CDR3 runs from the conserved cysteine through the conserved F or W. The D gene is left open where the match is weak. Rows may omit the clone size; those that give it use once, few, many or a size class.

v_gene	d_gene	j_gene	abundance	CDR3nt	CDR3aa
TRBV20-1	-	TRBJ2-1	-	TGCAGTGCTAGAATATCTGCTTGCGCCTGGGACTTACGGCAGTTCTTC	CSARISACAWDLRQFF
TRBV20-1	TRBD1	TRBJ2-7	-	TGCAGTGCATCGGACAGGGGTATCCACGAGCAGTACTTC	CSASDRGIHEQYF
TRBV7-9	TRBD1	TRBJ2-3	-	TGTGCCAGCAGCAATCCGGGACAGGCTTTCAATACGCAGTATTTT	CASSNPGQAFNTQYF
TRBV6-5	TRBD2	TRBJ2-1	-	TGTGCCAGCACCTCTTTCCGGGGGGGCTATGAGCAGTTCTTC	CASTSFRGGYEQFF
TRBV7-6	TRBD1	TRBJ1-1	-	TGTGCCAGCAGCCCTCGACAGGGGGCAGCGGAAGCTTTCTTT	CASSPRQGAAEAFF
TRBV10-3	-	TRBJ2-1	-	TGTGCCATCAGTGAGTCAAGTTGGACACACAATGAGCAGTTCTTC	CAISESSWTHNEQFF
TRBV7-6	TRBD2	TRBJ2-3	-	TGTGCCAGCAGCCCCCATTTAATTAATAGCGGGAGGACCGCAGATACGCAGTATTTT	CASSPHLINSGRTADTQYF
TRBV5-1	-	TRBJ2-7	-	TGCGCCAGCAGCCCCATGACAGGCAGCTACGAGCAGTACTTC	CASSPMTGSYEQYF
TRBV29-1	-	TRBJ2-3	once	TGCAGCGCCATACCGGGCCCCACAGATACGCAGTATTTT	CSAIPGPTDTQYF
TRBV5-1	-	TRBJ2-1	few	TGCGCCAGCAGCTTGGTCAACGGCAATGAGCAGTTCTTC	CASSLVNGNEQFF
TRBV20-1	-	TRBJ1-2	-	TGCAGTGCTCCCACAGAGAGCTATGGCTACACCTTC	CSAPTESYGYTF
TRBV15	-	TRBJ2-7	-	TGTGCCACCAGCAGAGGGGCAGGGGGGGCCTACGAGCAGTACTTC	CATSRGAGGAYEQYF
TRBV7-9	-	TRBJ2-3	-	TGTGCCAGCAGCTTAACAGGGATGAATACGCAGTATTTT	CASSLTGMNTQYF